Given below is one TCR beta chain in context. Its antigen remains unidentified. This entry belongs to a study of post-analysis software for immune sequencing data. The authors incorporated unique molecular identifiers into the TCR beta cDNA libraries. TCRdb re-analysed the PCR reads in MiXCR, keeping a single row per CDR3 protein. Seen here are roughly 400,000 distinct CDR3 sequences, roughly 40% observed once, and the top ten hold 7.6%. This CDR3 is built from 16 residues. Germline V gene data show CDR1 as MGHDK and CDR2 as SYGVNS. V lost 3 bases to trimming and J lost 0 bases; unmatched junction nucleotides: 4. Study conclusions and caveats: Five or six TRBV segments (TRBV5-6, TRBV5-1 and TRBV20-1 among them) occurred more frequently in patients than in controls. Multiple sclerosis was associated with a significant reduction in normalized Chao1 diversity relative to controls.

The sequencing input was blood. The origin of this receptor is a girl aged 2 to 10 with multiple sclerosis. The gene calls are TRBV25-1 and TRBJ1-4, with 7 bases lining up with TRBD1. In DNA form, the CDR3 reads TGTGCCAGCAGTGATGACAGGGCTGCAACTAATGAAAAACTGTTTTTT. Amino acids: CASSDDRAATNEKLFF.